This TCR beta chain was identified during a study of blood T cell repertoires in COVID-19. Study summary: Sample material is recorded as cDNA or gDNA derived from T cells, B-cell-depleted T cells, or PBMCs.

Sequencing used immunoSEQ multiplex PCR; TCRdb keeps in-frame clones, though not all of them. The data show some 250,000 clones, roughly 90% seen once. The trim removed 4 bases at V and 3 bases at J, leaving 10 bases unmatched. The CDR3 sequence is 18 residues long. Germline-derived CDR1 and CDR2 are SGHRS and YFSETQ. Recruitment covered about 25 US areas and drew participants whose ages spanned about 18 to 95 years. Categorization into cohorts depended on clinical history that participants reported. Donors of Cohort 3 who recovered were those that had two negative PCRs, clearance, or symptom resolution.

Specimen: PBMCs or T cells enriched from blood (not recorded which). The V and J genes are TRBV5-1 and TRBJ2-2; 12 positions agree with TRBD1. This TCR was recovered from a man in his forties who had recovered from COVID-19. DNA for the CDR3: TGCGCCAGCAGCCGATTGGGACAGGGGGCGGTCGACACCGGGGAGCTGTTTTTT. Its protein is CASSRLGQGAVDTGELFF.